Listed below are T cell receptor beta chains from one sample, sequenced in a study of cytomegalovirus exposure and HLA in healthy donors. Profiled with immunoSEQ multiplex PCR; TCRdb holds only in-frame clones, not every one. The profile shows 170,000 or so clones, around 80% of them singletons. The sequencing input was PBMCs. The receptors were sampled from a woman aged 45-65 years in good health and CMV-seropositive. The conserved cysteine and the conserved F or W are not part of the CDR3 here. Fields, in order: V gene, J gene, CDR3 protein.

v_gene: TRBV28
j_gene: TRBJ2-7
CDR3aa: ASRLPTGGAYEQY

v_gene: TRBV27
j_gene: TRBJ2-1
CDR3aa: ASSRLASSYNEQF

v_gene: TRBV19
j_gene: TRBJ1-3
CDR3aa: ASSGQGRGNTIY

v_gene: TRBV6-6
j_gene: TRBJ2-7
CDR3aa: ASSFASRYPPNEQY

v_gene: TRBV18
j_gene: TRBJ2-7
CDR3aa: ASSPRTSGGNEQY

v_gene: TRBV9
j_gene: TRBJ2-5
CDR3aa: ASSVYGGGGQETQY

v_gene: TRBV19
j_gene: TRBJ2-7
CDR3aa: ASSITERSYEQY

v_gene: TRBV4-2
j_gene: TRBJ2-2
CDR3aa: ASSQERAGGAGELF

v_gene: TRBV18
j_gene: TRBJ2-7
CDR3aa: ASSPGTYEQY

v_gene: TRBV15
j_gene: TRBJ1-1
CDR3aa: ATSRARTGVKNTEAF

v_gene: TRBV19
j_gene: TRBJ2-7
CDR3aa: ASSISGGAGRYEQY

v_gene: TRBV7-9
j_gene: TRBJ2-5
CDR3aa: ASSLIAGQETQY

v_gene: TRBV19
j_gene: TRBJ1-6
CDR3aa: ASSRQGAISSYNSPLH

v_gene: TRBV19
j_gene: TRBJ2-3
CDR3aa: ASRRGQGADTQY

v_gene: TRBV29-1
j_gene: TRBJ2-5
CDR3aa: SAGLARPQEETQY

v_gene: TRBV5-1
j_gene: TRBJ2-3
CDR3aa: ASSPGTATDTQY

v_gene: TRBV27
j_gene: TRBJ2-5
CDR3aa: ASRAGTSGIKTQY

v_gene: TRBV13
j_gene: TRBJ2-7
CDR3aa: ASSLRRGGEIH

v_gene: TRBV7-6
j_gene: TRBJ2-1
CDR3aa: ASSDTSGRGPYYNEQF

v_gene: TRBV7-9
j_gene: TRBJ1-5
CDR3aa: ASSSTGQPQH

v_gene: TRBV9
j_gene: TRBJ2-2
CDR3aa: ASSVSPGEKTGELF

v_gene: TRBV4-3
j_gene: TRBJ1-1
CDR3aa: ASSHKFLGTGNTEAF

v_gene: TRBV7-3
j_gene: TRBJ2-2
CDR3aa: ASSQDRATGELF

v_gene: TRBV5-4
j_gene: TRBJ2-5
CDR3aa: ASSLEGRQTQY

v_gene: TRBV5-6
j_gene: TRBJ1-5
CDR3aa: ASSWRNQPQH

v_gene: TRBV6-7
j_gene: TRBJ2-5
CDR3aa: ASSPLVSPETQY

v_gene: TRBV19
j_gene: TRBJ2-1
CDR3aa: ASSVTSAPPYNEQF

v_gene: TRBV28
j_gene: TRBJ2-3
CDR3aa: ASSFGGRTQY

v_gene: TRBV25-1
j_gene: TRBJ2-7
CDR3aa: ASSEFGTGGQEQY

v_gene: TRBV18
j_gene: TRBJ2-7
CDR3aa: ASSIDRGTREQY

v_gene: TRBV7-6
j_gene: TRBJ2-5
CDR3aa: ASSFPGAGGETQY

v_gene: TRBV5-6
j_gene: TRBJ2-1
CDR3aa: ASSPIVGGGSYNEQF